This TCR beta chain stems from a study of monozygotic twins with inflammatory bowel disease (dated 2019 in TCRdb). Concerning the study at large: The complete study included approximately 28 monozygotic twin pairs: 19 IBD-discordant Danish pairs and nine German pairs, of which four were IBD-concordant and five were IBD-discordant. The search for disease-associated traits relied mainly on comparing IBD patients with their genetically identical healthy co-twins within discordant pairs. Each individual had, on average, about 151 000 unique TCRalpha sequences and 181 000 unique TCRbeta sequences available for analysis. Study-wide findings and limitations: Fewer clonotypes were shared with other individuals by IBD patients than by healthy twins, most markedly in patients showing signs of disease activity. The analysis was unable to tell apart different T cell subtypes. Repertoire similarity did not differ between concordant and discordant twins, possibly due to limited statistical power. No single strong signal or clonotype linked to IBD turned up in the results, so the idea that one exists was not supported. TCRbeta repertoire diversity, by inverse Simpson index, was decreased in IBD patients compared with their healthy co-twins. Because patients were on differing immunosuppressive treatments, the repertoires may have picked up extra background noise and inter-individual variability.

The CDR3 contains 15 residues, cysteine and phenylalanine counted. There is no recorded DNA. CDR1 and CDR2 were assigned from the germline V gene (reference sequence) as SEHNR and FQNEAQ. Library construction relied on 5' RACE. The input for every TCR library was 3,500 to 4,500 ng of total RNA. For each sample, cDNA was synthesized in eight separate reactions using SMARTScribe reverse transcriptase. During cDNA synthesis, template switching introduced unique molecular identifiers that contained a 6-nucleotide sample barcode. Amplification of TCRalpha and TCRbeta cDNA involved two nested PCRs of around 15 and 9 cycles, and each PCR was followed by bead purification. Before amplification, cDNA was treated with uracil DNA-glycosylase and purified using the QIAquick PCR purification kit. The second PCR added Illumina TruSeq-compatible adapters along with sample-specific barcodes. Library quality and concentration were assessed using TapeStation and Qubit, and about 5 ng of each library was pooled. Pooled libraries were sequenced on an Illumina HiSeq2500 single-index Rapid Run with 2 x 100 bp reads and custom sequencing primers. As for the authors' bioinformatics: UMI-based consensus assembly with MiGEC version 1.2.6 was used to correct PCR and sequencing errors. V(D)J alignment, clonotype assembly and CDR3 extraction were performed with MiXCR version 2.1.1. To normalise gene usage, clonotype sharing and MAIT/NKT TCR abundance, the top 1000, 10 000 and 20 000 clonotypes in each sample were analysed. After downsampling to 27 000 UMIs, diversity was calculated as the inverse Simpson index using the vegan R package. Statistical testing used paired Mann-Whitney U tests on the discordant twin pairs and applied Benjamini-Hochberg correction for multiple testing. TCRdb reprocessed the reads; each CDR3 protein sequence makes one entry, and DNA is unavailable. TCRdb, not the authors, supplied the V and J calls. The record for this sample contains nearly 450,000 distinct CDR3 sequences. The ten largest clonotypes hold 2% to 3% of the sample.

Turning to this clonotype: Its antigen is currently not known.

From each donor, a roughly 2.3 ml peripheral blood sample was collected into PAXgene tubes and stored at -80 degrees C. Total RNA was isolated from whole blood with the PAXgene blood miRNA kit on an automated QIAcube, without T cell sorting. Peripheral blood from monozygotic twin pairs, either concordant or discordant for inflammatory bowel disease, underwent deep TCRalpha and TCRbeta repertoire profiling that used unique molecular barcoding. Smoking habits were recorded for all twin pairs, and each individual was classified as a current, former or never smoker. The TCR sequence derives from a human donor with ulcerative colitis or Crohn's disease, or a healthy co-twin of an affected twin (not recorded which). This receptor chain uses TRBV7-9 and TRBJ2-2; TCRdb's D call, TRBD1, is unchecked because there is no DNA. The material sequenced was blood. The CDR3 protein sequence reads: CASSWDRTNTGELFF.